This T cell receptor beta chain was sequenced in a study of Graves' ophthalmopathy and Graves' hyperthyroidism. The study, taken as a whole, reports: Its predictions of ophthalmopathy progression gave the model approximately 65% sensitivity and roughly 76% specificity.

Moderate-to-severe activity, CAS ≥3, NOSPECS ≥4 and a duration under 3 months were seen in donors with ophthalmopathy. Excluded were patients with other autoimmune diseases, uncontrolled infections, pregnancy or lactation. What supplied the PBMCs was 7.5 to 10 ml of fresh peripheral blood. Points on this clonotype: Its cognate antigen is unknown.

The TCR beta CDR3 regions underwent amplification from RNA transcripts. First-round RT-PCR relied on HTBI primers, and a second-round multiplex PCR came next. TCRdb reprocessed the multiplex PCR reads with MiXCR, giving one entry per CDR3 protein. The sample lists under 250,000 distinct CDR3 sequences, 25% to 35% occurring once. Germline values: CDR1 SNHLY, CDR2 FYNNEI. With V trimmed by 8 bases and J by 1 base, 7 bases remained unmatched. This CDR3 has 14 amino acids. The sequenced sample consisted of peripheral blood. This TCR was recovered from a man aged 45-60 years with Graves' ophthalmopathy. The V gene is TRBV2, the J gene TRBJ1-1; TRBD1 matches at 7 bases. As DNA, the CDR3 is TGTGCCAGCCGAGAGAACAGGGGGAACACTGAAGCTTTCTTT. It translates to CASRENRGNTEAFF. The complete variable domain, with remaining parts taken from reference TRBV2 and TRBJ1-1, reads EPEVTQTPSHQVTQMGQEVILRCVPISNHLYFYWYRQILGQKVEFLVSFYNNEISEKSEIFDDQFSVERPDGSNFTLKIRSTKLEDSAMYFCASRENRGNTEAFFGQGTRLTVV.